The present TCR beta chain was sequenced within a study of T cell responses to AZD1222 COVID-19 vaccine. Sequencing was performed with immunoSEQ multiplex PCR; in TCRdb, only in-frame clones are kept and a portion is missing. Of 120,000 or so clones in the sample, over 75% were seen once. This clone was detected a few times. Its antigen is not known. Findings and limits, study-wide: The number of AZD1222 recipients seropositive at baseline was only 5 to 7. Spike-specific TCR breadth and depth rose after two AZD1222 doses.

There are 14 residues in the CDR3. The V gene lost 3 bases and the J gene lost 5 bases, with 14 bases spanning the gap. Germline values: CDR1 SGHRS, CDR2 YFSETQ. Sequences were derived from peripheral blood, sampled on day 0 of AZD1222 vaccination. This chain joins TRBV5-1 and TRBJ2-5; TRBD1 or TRBD2 may be the D gene (5 bases each). The sequence was collected from an adult in good health. The CDR3 nucleotides are TGCGCCAGCAGCTACGAGGGGCTCCGGGAGACCCAGTACTTC. It encodes CASSYEGLRETQYF.